Below are 15 T cell receptor beta chains sequenced from a single sample in a study of beta chain features in type 1 diabetes. TCRB transcripts that were expressed got sequenced, as all of the isolated RNA had been reverse transcribed. TCRdb's table, derived via immunoSEQ multiplex PCR, lists solely in-frame clones and lacks some. The top ten hold 1% to 1.5% of the sample, which has some 200,000 clones, under 13% seen once. Material for sequencing was central memory CD4+ T cells from blood. All receptors come from a man between 18 and 35 years old in good health.

This clone was observed a few times. The gene calls are TRBV5-1 and TRBJ2-7; D is undetermined. The CDR3 has 11 amino acids. V lost 4 bases and J 6 bases, leaving 8 bases between the germline ends. Germline CDR1 reads SGHRS; CDR2 reads YFSETQ. CDR3 sequence: CASSETSEQYF. Here the CDR3 DNA reads TGCGCCAGCAGCGAGACCAGCGAGCAGTACTTC.

V gene TRBV7-6 combines with J gene TRBJ2-7; TRBD2 agrees at 9 bases. This CDR3 is built from 17 residues. Per the germline V gene, CDR1 is SGHVS and CDR2 is FNYEAQ. V lost 5 bases and J lost 0; bases outside the gene matches: 11. The CDR3 region has the DNA TGTGCCAGCAGCCCACGAGACTCTAGCGGGATCTCCTACGAGCAGTACTTC. Translation: CASSPRDSSGISYEQYF.

This chain connects TRBV5-6 to TRBJ1-4; 8 bases map to TRBD1. CDR3 length equals 14 residues. The ends lost 4 bases at V and 4 bases at J; junction bases unmatched: 3. Germline CDR1 reads SGHDT; CDR2 reads YYEEEE. The CDR3 sequence: CASSLGQVNEKLFF. The CDR3 region has the DNA TGTGCCAGCAGCCTGGGACAGGTTAATGAAAAACTGTTTTTT.

The rearrangement links TRBV5-1 to TRBJ2-1, with 8 nucleotides matching TRBD2. Trimming removed 0 bases from V and 1 base from J; junction bases left unmatched: 3. Germline assignment: CDR1 SGHRS and CDR2 YFSETQ. This CDR3 is 16 amino acids long. The CDR3 region has the DNA TGCGCCAGCAGCTTGGATCCTAGCGGGTCCTACAATGAGCAGTTCTTC. It translates to CASSLDPSGSYNEQFF.

This clone turned up a few times. V usage is TRBV15 and J usage is TRBJ1-1; D call uncertain. CDR1 and CDR2 (germline): LNHNV, YYDKDF (reference sequence). The germline V and J ends were trimmed by 0 bases and 0 bases, with 8 bases remaining between them. The CDR3 is 15 amino acids. The CDR3 DNA is TGTGCCACCAGCAGAGACAAGGATATGAACACTGAAGCTTTCTTT. Its protein is CATSRDKDMNTEAFF.

CDR3 nucleotides: TGTGCCAGCAGGCCCGGACAGGCTAACAATGAGCAGTTCTTC. Translating it yields CASRPGQANNEQFF. This chain uses TRBV6-6 with TRBJ2-1; TRBD1 matches at 7 bases. V was pared by 6 bases and J by 5 bases, with 7 bases of the junction left unmatched. Germline CDR1 reads MNHNY; CDR2 reads SVGAGI (reference sequence). The CDR3 is 14 amino acids.

Ten or more counts support this clone. At the DNA level, this CDR3 is encoded by other sequences in the same sample as well. The J gene is TRBJ2-6, the V gene TRBV4-3; possibly TRBD1 for D (6 bases). The V end was cut by 0 bases, the J end by 1 base, with 13 bases between. The CDR3 covers 18 residues. Germline CDR1 reads LGHNA; CDR2 reads YSLEER. CDR3 DNA: TGCGCCAGCAGCCAAGAGACAGGTCCTCCTTCTGGGGCCAACGTCCTGACTTTC. Protein sequence: CASSQETGPPSGANVLTF.

V gene TRBV10-3 combines with J gene TRBJ2-1; no firm D call. CDR3 length equals 14 residues. Germline V CDR1 and CDR2: ENHRY, SYGVKD. The V gene lost 3 bases and the J gene lost 7 bases, with 13 bases spanning the gap. CDR3 nucleotides: TGTGCCATCAGTGACCAACTCGGCGGTAATGAGCAGTTCTTC. This encodes CAISDQLGGNEQFF.

Ten or more counts support this clone. The rearrangement uses TRBV5-6 and TRBJ2-7; possible D gene TRBD2, 6 bases. The CDR3 runs 13 residues. V lost 4 bases and J lost 7, with 15 bases in between. Germline values: CDR1 SGHDT, CDR2 YYEEEE. In DNA, the CDR3 is TGTGCCAGCAGCCTGTGGACTATGTGGGAGCAGTACTTC. Protein product: CASSLWTMWEQYF.

Only a few counts were recorded for this clone. The genes are TRBV7-8 and TRBJ2-2; TRBD2 aligns across 10 bases. This CDR3 is built from 17 residues. Germline V CDR1 and CDR2: SGHVS, FQNEAQ. The V segment lost 4 bases and the J segment 2 bases; nucleotides outside the gene matches: 7. CDR3 nucleotide sequence: TGTGCCAGCAGCTCTCCAGGACTAGCGGCAAACACCGGGGAGCTGTTTTTT. Protein: CASSSPGLAANTGELFF.

This clone was detected only a few times. The chain links TRBV30 to TRBJ2-7; no firm D call. The CDR3 runs 15 residues. CDR1 and CDR2 (germline): GTSNPN, SVGIG (reference sequence). Trimming pared 3 bases from V and 6 bases from J, leaving 21 bases between. This CDR3 is CAWRIGPNYSSEQYF. The CDR3 nucleotides are TGTGCCTGGAGGATTGGACCGAACTACTCCAGCGAGCAGTACTTC.

About this clone: The same CDR3 also results from other DNA sequences found in this sample. The chain combines TRBV18 with TRBJ2-5; 14 bases are a match to TRBD2. Trimming at V came to 3 bases and at J to 4 bases, leaving 1 base not matched to a gene. This CDR3 region has 15 residues. Germline CDR1 KGHSH, CDR2 LQKENI. CDR3 region: CASSPGTSGRETQYF. In DNA, the CDR3 is TGTGCCAGCTCACCGGGGACTAGCGGGAGAGAGACCCAGTACTTC.

This clone has more than one count but fewer than ten. The rearrangement links TRBV4-2 to TRBJ2-7; D perhaps matches TRBD2 (5 bases). There are 12 residues in the CDR3. V gave up 1 base and J gave up 5 bases, with 6 bases separating them. Germline assignment: CDR1 LGHNA and CDR2 YNFKEQ. CDR3 amino acids: CASSQAGNEQYF. The CDR3 nucleotides read TGTGCCAGCAGCCAAGCCGGGAACGAGCAGTACTTC.

This clone was observed a few times. The chain links TRBV20-1 to TRBJ1-2, with TRBD1 matching over 7 bases. The germline V gene encodes CDR1 DFQATT and CDR2 SNEGSKA (reference sequence). The CDR3 covers 11 residues. Trimming at V came to 6 bases and at J to 8 bases, leaving 6 bases not matched to a gene. DNA for the CDR3: TGCAGTGCCCCCACAGGGGCCGGCTACACCTTC. Translation gives CSAPTGAGYTF.

J is TRBJ2-6 and V is TRBV6-5; D is ambiguous. The CDR3 is made up of 16 amino acids. V lost 2 bases, J lost 4 bases, and 12 bases lay in between. Per the germline V gene, CDR1 is MNHEY and CDR2 is SVGAGI. The CDR3 bases are TGTGCCAGCAGTTACAGTACCGAGCTGGGGGCCAACGTCCTGACTTTC. Protein: CASSYSTELGANVLTF.